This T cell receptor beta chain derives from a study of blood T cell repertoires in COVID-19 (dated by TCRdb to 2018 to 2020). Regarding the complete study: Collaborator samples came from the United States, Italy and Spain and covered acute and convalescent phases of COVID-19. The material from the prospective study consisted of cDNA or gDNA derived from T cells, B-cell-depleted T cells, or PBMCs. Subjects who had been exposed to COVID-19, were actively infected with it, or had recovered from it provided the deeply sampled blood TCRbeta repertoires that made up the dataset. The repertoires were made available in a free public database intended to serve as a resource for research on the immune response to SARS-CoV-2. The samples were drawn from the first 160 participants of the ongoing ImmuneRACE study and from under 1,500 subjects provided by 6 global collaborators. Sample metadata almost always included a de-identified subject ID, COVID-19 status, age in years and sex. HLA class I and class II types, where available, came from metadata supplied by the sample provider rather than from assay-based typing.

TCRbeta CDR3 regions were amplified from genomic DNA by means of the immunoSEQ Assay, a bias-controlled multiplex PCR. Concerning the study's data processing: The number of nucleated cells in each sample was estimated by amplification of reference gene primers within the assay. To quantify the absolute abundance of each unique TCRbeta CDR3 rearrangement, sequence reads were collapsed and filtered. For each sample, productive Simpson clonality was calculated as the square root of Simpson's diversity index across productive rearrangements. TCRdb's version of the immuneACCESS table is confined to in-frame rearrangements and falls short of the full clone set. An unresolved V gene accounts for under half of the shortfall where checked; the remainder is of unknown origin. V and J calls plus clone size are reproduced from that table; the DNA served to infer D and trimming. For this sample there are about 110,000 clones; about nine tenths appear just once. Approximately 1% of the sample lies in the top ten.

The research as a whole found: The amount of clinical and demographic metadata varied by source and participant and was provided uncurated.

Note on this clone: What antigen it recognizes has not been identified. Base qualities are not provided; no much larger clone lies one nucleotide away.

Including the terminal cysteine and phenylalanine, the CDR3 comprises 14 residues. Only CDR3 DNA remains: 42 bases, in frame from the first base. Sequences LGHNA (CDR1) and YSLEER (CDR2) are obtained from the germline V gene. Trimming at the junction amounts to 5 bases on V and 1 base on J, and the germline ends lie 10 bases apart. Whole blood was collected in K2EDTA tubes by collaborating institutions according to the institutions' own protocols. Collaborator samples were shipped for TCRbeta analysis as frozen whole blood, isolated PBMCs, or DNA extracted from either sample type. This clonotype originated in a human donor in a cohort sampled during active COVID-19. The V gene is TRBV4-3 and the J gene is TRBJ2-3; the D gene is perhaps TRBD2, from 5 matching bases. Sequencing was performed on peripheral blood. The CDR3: CASSSLAGTDTQYF. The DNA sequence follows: TGCGCCAGCAGCTCGCTAGCTGGCACAGATACGCAGTATTTT.